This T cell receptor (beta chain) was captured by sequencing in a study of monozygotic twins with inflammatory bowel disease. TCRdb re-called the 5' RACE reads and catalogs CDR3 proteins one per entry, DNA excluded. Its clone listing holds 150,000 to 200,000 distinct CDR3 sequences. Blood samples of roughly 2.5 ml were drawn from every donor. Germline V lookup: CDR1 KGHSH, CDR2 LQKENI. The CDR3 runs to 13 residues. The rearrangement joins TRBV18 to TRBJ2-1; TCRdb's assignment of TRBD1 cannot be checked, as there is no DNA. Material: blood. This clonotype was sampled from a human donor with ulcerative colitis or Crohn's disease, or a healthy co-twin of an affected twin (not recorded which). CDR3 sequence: CASSAPGGHEQFF.